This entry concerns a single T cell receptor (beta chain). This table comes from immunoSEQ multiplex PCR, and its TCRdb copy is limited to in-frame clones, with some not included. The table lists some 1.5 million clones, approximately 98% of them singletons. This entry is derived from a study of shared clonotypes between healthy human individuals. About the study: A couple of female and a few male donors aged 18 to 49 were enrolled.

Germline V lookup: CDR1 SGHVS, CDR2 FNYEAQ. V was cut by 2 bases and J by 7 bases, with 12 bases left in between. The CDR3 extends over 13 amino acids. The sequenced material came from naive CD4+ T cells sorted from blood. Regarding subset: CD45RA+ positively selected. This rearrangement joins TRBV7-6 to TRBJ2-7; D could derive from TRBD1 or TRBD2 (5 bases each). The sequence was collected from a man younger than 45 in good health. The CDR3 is CASSLRGVEEQYF. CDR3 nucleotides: TGTGCCAGCAGCTTAAGAGGGGTGGAAGAGCAGTACTTC.